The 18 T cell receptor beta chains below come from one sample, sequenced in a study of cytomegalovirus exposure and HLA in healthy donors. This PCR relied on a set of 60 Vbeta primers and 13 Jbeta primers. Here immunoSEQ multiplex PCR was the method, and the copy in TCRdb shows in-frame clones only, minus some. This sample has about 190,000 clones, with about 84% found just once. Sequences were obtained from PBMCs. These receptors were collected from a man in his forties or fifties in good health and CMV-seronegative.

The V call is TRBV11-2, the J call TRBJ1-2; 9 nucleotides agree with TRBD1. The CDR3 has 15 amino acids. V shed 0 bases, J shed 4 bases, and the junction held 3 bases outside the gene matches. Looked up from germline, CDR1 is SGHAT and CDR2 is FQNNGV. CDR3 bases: TGTGCCAGCAGCTTAGACGGACAGGGGAGCTATGGCTACACCTTC. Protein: CASSLDGQGSYGYTF.

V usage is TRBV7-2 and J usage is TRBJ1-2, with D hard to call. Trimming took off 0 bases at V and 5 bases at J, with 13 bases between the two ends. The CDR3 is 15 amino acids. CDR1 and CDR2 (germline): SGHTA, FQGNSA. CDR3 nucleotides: TGTGCCAGCAGCTTAGCCCTTCTTGGGAGATATGGCTACACCTTC. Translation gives CASSLALLGRYGYTF.

The CDR3: CASSFRTWGPLDEQYF. In DNA, the CDR3 is TGCGCCAGCAGCTTCCGTACTTGGGGGCCCTTAGACGAGCAGTACTTC. The V and J genes are TRBV4-3 and TRBJ2-7; D is possibly TRBD1 (6 bases). Trimming took 5 bases from V and 5 from J, leaving 22 bases between them. Germline V gene data show CDR1 as LGHNA and CDR2 as YSLEER. The CDR3 sequence is 16 residues long.

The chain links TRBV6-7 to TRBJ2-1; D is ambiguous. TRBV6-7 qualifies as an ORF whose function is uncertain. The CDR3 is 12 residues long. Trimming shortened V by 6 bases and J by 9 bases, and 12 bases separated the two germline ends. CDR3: CASRVAQVEQFF. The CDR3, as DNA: TGTGCCAGCAGAGTAGCCCAAGTTGAGCAGTTCTTC.

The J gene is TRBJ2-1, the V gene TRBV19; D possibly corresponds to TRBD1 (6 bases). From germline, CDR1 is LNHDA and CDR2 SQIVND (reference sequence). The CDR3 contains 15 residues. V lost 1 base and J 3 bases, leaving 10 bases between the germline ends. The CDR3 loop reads CASSIVQGFYNEQFF. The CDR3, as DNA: TGTGCCAGTAGTATAGTACAGGGCTTCTACAATGAGCAGTTCTTC.

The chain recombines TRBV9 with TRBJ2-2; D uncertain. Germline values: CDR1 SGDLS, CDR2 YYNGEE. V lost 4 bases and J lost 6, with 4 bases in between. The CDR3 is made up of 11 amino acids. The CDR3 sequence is CASSLAGELFF. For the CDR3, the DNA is TGTGCCAGCAGCCTTGCCGGGGAGCTGTTTTTT. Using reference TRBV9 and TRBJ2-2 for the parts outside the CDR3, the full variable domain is DSGVTQTPKHLITATGQRVTLRCSPRSGDLSVYWYQQSLDQGLQFLIQYYNGEERAKGNILERFSAQQFPDLHSELNLSSLELGDSALYFCASSLAGELFFGEGSRLTVL.

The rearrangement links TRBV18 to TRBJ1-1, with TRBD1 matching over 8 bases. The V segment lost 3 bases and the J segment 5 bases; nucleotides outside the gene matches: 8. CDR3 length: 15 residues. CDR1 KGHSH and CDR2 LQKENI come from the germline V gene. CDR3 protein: CASSPQGAFGTEAFF. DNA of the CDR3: TGTGCCAGCTCACCCCAGGGGGCATTTGGGACTGAAGCTTTCTTT.

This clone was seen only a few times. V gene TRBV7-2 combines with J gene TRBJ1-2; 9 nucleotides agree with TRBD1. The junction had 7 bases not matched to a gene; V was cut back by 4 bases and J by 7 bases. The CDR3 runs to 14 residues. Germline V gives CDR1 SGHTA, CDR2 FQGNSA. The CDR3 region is CASSWVGQGGGYTF. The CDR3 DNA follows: TGTGCCAGCAGCTGGGTGGGACAGGGCGGTGGCTACACCTTC. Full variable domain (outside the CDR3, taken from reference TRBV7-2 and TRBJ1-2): GAGVSQSPSNKVTEKGKDVELRCDPISGHTALYWYRQSLGQGLEFLIYFQGNSAPDKSGLPSDRFSAERTGGSVSTLTIQRTQQEDSAVYLCASSWVGQGGGYTFGSGTRLTVV.

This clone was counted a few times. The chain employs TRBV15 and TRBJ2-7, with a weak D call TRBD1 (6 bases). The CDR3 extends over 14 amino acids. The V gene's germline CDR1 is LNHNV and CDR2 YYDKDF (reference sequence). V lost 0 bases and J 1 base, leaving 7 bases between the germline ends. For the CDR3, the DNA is TGTGCCACCAGCAGAGACCAGGGGTCCTACGAGCAGTACTTC. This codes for CATSRDQGSYEQYF.

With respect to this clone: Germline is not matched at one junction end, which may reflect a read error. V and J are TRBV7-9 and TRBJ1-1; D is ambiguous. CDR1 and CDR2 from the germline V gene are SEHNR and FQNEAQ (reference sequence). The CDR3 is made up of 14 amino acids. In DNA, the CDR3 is TGTTCCAGCAGCTTAGATTTAGTAAACACTGAAGCTTTCTTT. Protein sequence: CSSSLDLVNTEAFF. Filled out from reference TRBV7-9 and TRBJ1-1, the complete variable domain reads DTGVSQNPRHKITKRGQNVTFRCDPISEHNRLYWYRQTLGQGPEFLTYFQNEAQLEKSRLLSDRFSAERPKGSFSTLEIQRTEQGDSAMYLCSSSLDLVNTEAFFGQGTRLTVV.

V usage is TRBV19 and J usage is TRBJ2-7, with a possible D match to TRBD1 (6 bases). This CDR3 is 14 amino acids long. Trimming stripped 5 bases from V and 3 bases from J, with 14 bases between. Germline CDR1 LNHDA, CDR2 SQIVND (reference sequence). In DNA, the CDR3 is TGTGCCAGTAGTGATCCAGGGGACGTCTACGAGCAGTACTTC. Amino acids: CASSDPGDVYEQYF.

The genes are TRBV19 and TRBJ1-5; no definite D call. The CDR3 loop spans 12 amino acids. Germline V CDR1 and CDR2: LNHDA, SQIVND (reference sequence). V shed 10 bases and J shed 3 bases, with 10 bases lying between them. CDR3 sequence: CATSGLNQPQHF. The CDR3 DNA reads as TGTGCCACCTCAGGCCTCAATCAGCCCCAGCATTTT.

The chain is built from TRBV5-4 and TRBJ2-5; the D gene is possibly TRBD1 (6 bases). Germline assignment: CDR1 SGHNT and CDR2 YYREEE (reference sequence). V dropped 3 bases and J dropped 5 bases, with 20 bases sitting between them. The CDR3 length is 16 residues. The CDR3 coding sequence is TGTGCCAGCAGCTCCCGGGACACCCAACTCCGGGAGACCCAGTACTTC. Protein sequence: CASSSRDTQLRETQYF.

CDR3 DNA sequence: TGTGCCAGCAGCCCACAGGGACGAGCCACGTCTTACAATCAGCCCCAGCATTTT. It encodes CASSPQGRATSYNQPQHF. The chain has TRBV7-8 and TRBJ1-5; perhaps TRBD1 as D (6 bases). Germline lookup yields CDR1 SGHVS and CDR2 FQNEAQ. The CDR3 covers 18 residues. The V end lost 5 bases, the J end lost 3 bases, and 23 bases lay between the germline ends.

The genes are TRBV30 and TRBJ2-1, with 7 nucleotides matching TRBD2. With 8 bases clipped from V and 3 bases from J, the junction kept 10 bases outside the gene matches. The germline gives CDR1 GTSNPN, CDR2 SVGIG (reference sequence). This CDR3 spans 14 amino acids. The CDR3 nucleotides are TGTGCCGGGTCCCAAGGACTAGTCTACAATGAGCAGTTCTTC. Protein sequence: CAGSQGLVYNEQFF.

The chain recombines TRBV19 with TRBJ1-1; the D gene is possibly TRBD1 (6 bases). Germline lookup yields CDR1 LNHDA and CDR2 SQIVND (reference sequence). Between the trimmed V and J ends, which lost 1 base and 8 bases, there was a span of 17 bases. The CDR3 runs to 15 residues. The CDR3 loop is CASSIGGRGRGEAFF. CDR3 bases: TGTGCCAGTAGTATAGGGGGTAGAGGCAGGGGAGAAGCTTTCTTT.

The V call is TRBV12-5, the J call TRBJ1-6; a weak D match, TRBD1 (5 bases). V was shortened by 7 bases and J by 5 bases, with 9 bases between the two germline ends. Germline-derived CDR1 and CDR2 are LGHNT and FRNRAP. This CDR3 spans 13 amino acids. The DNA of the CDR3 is TGTGCTAGTGTGCAAGGGGATAATTCACCCCTCCACTTT. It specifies CASVQGDNSPLHF.

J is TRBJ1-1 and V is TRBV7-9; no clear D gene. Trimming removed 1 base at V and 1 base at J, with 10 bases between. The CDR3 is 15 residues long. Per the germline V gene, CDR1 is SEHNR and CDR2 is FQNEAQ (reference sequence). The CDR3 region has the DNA TGTGCCAGCAGCTTAGTTTCCAGTGGGAACACTGAAGCTTTCTTT. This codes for CASSLVSSGNTEAFF.